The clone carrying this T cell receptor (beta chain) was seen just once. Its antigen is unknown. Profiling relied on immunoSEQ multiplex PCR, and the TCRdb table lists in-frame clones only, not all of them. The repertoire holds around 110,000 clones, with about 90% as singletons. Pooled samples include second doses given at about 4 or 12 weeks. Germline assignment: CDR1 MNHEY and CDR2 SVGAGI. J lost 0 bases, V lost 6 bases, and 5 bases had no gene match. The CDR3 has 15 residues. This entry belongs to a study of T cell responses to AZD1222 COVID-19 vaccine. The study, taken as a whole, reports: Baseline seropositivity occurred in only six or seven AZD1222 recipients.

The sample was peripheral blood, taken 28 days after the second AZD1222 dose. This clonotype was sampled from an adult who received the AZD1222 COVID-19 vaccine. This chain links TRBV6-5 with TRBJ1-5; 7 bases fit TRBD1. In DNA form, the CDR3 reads TGTGCCAGCAGGACAGGGAGGTATAGCAATCAGCCCCAGCATTTT. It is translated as CASRTGRYSNQPQHF.